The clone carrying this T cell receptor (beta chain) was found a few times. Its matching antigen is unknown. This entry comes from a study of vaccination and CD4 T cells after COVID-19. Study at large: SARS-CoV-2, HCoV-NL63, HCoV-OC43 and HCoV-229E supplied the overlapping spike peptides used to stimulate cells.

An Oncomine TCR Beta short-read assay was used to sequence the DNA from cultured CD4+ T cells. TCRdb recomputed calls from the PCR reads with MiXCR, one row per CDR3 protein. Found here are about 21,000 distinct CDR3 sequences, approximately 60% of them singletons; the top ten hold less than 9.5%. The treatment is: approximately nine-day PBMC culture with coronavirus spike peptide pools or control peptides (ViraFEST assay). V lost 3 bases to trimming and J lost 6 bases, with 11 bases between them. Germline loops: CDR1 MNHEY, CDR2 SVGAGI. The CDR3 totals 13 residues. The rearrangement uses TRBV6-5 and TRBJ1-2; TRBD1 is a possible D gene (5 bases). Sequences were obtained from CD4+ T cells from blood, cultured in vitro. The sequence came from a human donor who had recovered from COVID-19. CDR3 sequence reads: CASSYVRADGYTF. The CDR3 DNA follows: TGTGCCAGCAGTTATGTCAGGGCGGATGGCTACACCTTC.